Presented here are 3 T cell receptor beta chains from one specimen sequenced in a study of blood T cell repertoires in COVID-19. Data came from immunoSEQ multiplex PCR; TCRdb stores just in-frame clones and leaves some out. The repertoire has about 380,000 clones, over 65% of them found once; the top ten carry more than 0.95%. Sequenced: peripheral blood. These TCRs come from a human donor with acute or convalescent COVID-19. The donor label of this sample is uncertain.

In this sample, this clone turned up a few times. V usage is TRBV18 and J usage is TRBJ1-2, with D possibly matching TRBD1 (6 bases). V lost 4 bases to trimming and J lost 4 bases, with 10 bases between them. Germline assignment: CDR1 KGHSH and CDR2 LQKENI. The CDR3 runs 13 residues. The CDR3 sequence is CASSLQGFYGYTF. CDR3 in DNA: TGTGCCAGCTCACTACAGGGTTTCTATGGCTACACCTTC. The full variable domain, completed using reference TRBV18 and TRBJ1-2, is NAGVMQNPRHLVRRRGQEARLRCSPMKGHSHVYWYRQLPEEGLKFMVYLQKENIIDESGMPKERFSAEFPKEGPSILRIQQVVRGDSAAYFCASSLQGFYGYTFGSGTRLTVV.

The chain combines TRBV4-1 with TRBJ1-4; the match to TRBD1 covers 7 bases. The CDR3 totals 15 residues. With V trimmed by 4 bases and J by 5 bases, 7 bases remained unmatched. The V gene's germline CDR1 is MGHRA and CDR2 YSYEKL. Here the CDR3 reads CASSPRDSANEKLFF. The DNA for the CDR3 is TGCGCCAGCAGCCCCCGGGACAGCGCGAATGAAAAACTGTTTTTT.

With respect to this clone: Other DNA sequences from this sample encode an identical CDR3 as well. The rearrangement joins TRBV18 to TRBJ1-2, with a possible D match to TRBD1 (5 bases). Germline lookup yields CDR1 KGHSH and CDR2 LQKENI. Trimming shortened V by 0 bases and J by 4 bases, and 9 bases separated the two germline ends. This CDR3 region has 14 residues. The CDR3 region is CASSPPETAYGYTF. The DNA of the CDR3 is TGTGCCAGCTCACCACCGGAGACAGCCTATGGCTACACCTTC.